This TCR beta chain was profiled in a study of regulatory T cells in long-lasting Graves disease. Construction of TCR beta libraries relied on iRepertoire HTBI primers and on Arm-PCR targeting CDR3 regions. TCRdb itself ran the multiplex PCR reads through MiXCR, one entry per CDR3 protein. This table has 450,000 to 600,000 distinct CDR3 sequences, about 14% appearing once. The time point: newly diagnosed GD, antithyroid drugs for less than 3 months. Making the TCR library involved RNA that had been extracted from PBMCs. Trimming took 8 bases from V and 5 from J, leaving 7 bases between them. The CDR3 is made up of 10 amino acids. In germline, CDR1 is SEHNR, CDR2 FQNEAQ (reference sequence). Study-level findings and limits: Among the persistent patients, thousands of public clonotypes were shared, more than the approximately 1,000 shared among new patients.

Concerning this clonotype: Its antigen is as yet unknown.

The sample was also linked to a second study, of T cells in Graves' hyperthyroidism and ophthalmopathy. Per that paper: Most clonotypes that expanded in the thyroid above 0.001 also showed up in blood.

The sequencing used peripheral blood mononuclear cells (PBMCs), collected at new diagnosis, from a patient treated with antithyroid drugs. This clonotype originated in a man younger than 45 with Graves disease. The genes are TRBV7-9 and TRBJ2-7; D gene unclear. The CDR3 bases are TGTGCCAGCGGTGTCGACGAGCAGTACTTC. Translated, it gives CASGVDEQYF.